A single T cell receptor (beta chain) is shown here with its context. This sample stems from a study of T cell responses to AZD1222 COVID-19 vaccine. Profiled with immunoSEQ multiplex PCR; TCRdb holds only in-frame clones, not every one. The sample has roughly 190,000 clones, roughly 90% seen once. This CDR3 is 14 amino acids long. CDR1 and CDR2 (germline): LGHNA, YSLEER. Trimming stripped 1 base from V and 0 bases from J, with 6 bases between. This clonotype was obtained from an adult in good health. The V and J genes are TRBV4-3 and TRBJ1-1; D remains ambiguous. The material sequenced was peripheral blood, taken on day 0 of AZD1222 vaccination. The CDR3 nucleotides read TGCGCCAGCAGCCAAGGACAAATGAACACTGAAGCTTTCTTT. Translating gives CASSQGQMNTEAFF.